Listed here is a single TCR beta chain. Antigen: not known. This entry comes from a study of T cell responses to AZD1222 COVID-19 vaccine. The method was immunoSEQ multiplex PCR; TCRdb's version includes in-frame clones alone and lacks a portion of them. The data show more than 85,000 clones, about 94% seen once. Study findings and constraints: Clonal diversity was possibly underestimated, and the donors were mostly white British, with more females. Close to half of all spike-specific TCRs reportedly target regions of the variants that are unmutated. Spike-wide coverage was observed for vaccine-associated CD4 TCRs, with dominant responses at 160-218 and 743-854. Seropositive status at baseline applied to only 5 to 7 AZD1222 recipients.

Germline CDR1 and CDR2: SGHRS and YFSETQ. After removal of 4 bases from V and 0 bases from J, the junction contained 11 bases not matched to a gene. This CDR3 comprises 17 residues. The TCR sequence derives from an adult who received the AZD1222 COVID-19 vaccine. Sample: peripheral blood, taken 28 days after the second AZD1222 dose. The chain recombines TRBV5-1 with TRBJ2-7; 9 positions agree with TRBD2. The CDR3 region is CASSPFESGRSSYEQYF. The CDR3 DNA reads TGCGCCAGCAGCCCCTTCGAAAGCGGGAGGAGCTCCTACGAGCAGTACTTC.